These 5 T cell receptor beta chains came from one sample sequenced in a study of CD8 T cells in ankylosing spondylitis. Findings and limits, study-wide: Ankylosing spondylitis blood appeared to be characterized by a TCR beta motif of eight or nine highly homologous variants.

TCRdb passed the 5' RACE reads through MiXCR, listing each CDR3 protein once. In the table there are roughly 450,000 distinct CDR3 sequences, about 25% of which are singletons. Their recognized antigens are unknown. Material for sequencing was blood, either unsorted or a sorted T cell fraction (not recorded which). The receptors derive from a male donor with ankylosing spondylitis.

The chain couples TRBV10-3 to TRBJ1-6; 8 nucleotides match TRBD1. Looked up from germline, CDR1 is ENHRY and CDR2 is SYGVKD. Unmatched junction bases numbered 7, after V lost 8 bases and J lost 4 bases. The CDR3 extends over 15 amino acids. The CDR3 nucleotides read TGTGCCATCGCCCCCGGGACAGGATATAATTCACCCCTCCACTTT. Amino acids: CAIAPGTGYNSPLHF.

This clonotype was recorded a few times. V gene TRBV7-9 combines with J gene TRBJ1-2, with D possibly matching TRBD1 (5 bases). Germline V CDR1 and CDR2: SEHNR, FQNEAQ (reference sequence). V lost 11 bases to trimming and J lost 5 bases, with 12 bases between them. CDR3 length: 11 amino acids. The CDR3 spells CAGGTSYGYTF. For the CDR3, the DNA is TGTGCCGGCGGGACGTCGTATGGCTACACCTTC.

The sample holds a few counts of this clonotype. This chain links TRBV5-1 with TRBJ2-2; D may be TRBD2 (6 bases). Trimming shortened V by 4 bases and J by 7 bases, and 17 bases separated the two germline ends. The CDR3 has 15 residues. Germline V gene data show CDR1 as SGHRS and CDR2 as YFSETQ. The CDR3 nucleotides read TGCGCCAGCAGCCTCTCCGGAGGGCGAAGCGGGGAGCTGTTTTTT. Its translation is CASSLSGGRSGELFF.

This clonotype was seen a single time. The gene calls are TRBV27 and TRBJ1-5; 9 bases align to TRBD1. Trimming removed 6 bases from V and 7 bases from J; junction bases left unmatched: 16. This CDR3 comprises 17 residues. Germline V gives CDR1 MNHEY, CDR2 SMNVEV (reference sequence). The CDR3 DNA reads as TGTGCCAGCAGAAAAGACAGGGGGGACCTCTTAGGGCAGCCCCAGCATTTT. This gives the protein CASRKDRGDLLGQPQHF.

There are a few counts of this clonotype. V and J are TRBV7-2 and TRBJ2-1; D is unclear. Trimming shortened V by 1 base and J by 0 bases, and 10 bases separated the two germline ends. The CDR3 consists of 16 residues. From germline, CDR1 is SGHTA and CDR2 FQGNSA. The CDR3 sequence: CASSLVAGPSYNEQFF. The DNA for the CDR3 is TGTGCCAGCAGCTTAGTCGCCGGCCCCTCCTACAATGAGCAGTTCTTC. Variable domain in full (rest from reference TRBV7-2 and TRBJ2-1): GAGVSQSPSNKVTEKGKDVELRCDPISGHTALYWYRQSLGQGLEFLIYFQGNSAPDKSGLPSDRFSAERTGGSVSTLTIQRTQQEDSAVYLCASSLVAGPSYNEQFFGPGTRLTVL.